The 7 T cell receptor beta chains presented below share a single source sample, sequenced in a study of T cell responses to AZD1222 COVID-19 vaccine. Repertoires were generated with immunoSEQ multiplex PCR, while TCRdb's copy carries only in-frame clones and drops some. Of about 84,000 clones detected, around 88% appear once; the ten largest clones hold roughly 12%. The starting material was peripheral blood, obtained 28 days after the second AZD1222 dose. These receptors all come from an adult who received the AZD1222 COVID-19 vaccine.

This chain links TRBV2 with TRBJ2-2; the D gene is possibly TRBD1 (5 bases). CDR1 is SNHLY and CDR2 is FYNNEI in the germline V gene. V shed 7 bases and J shed 6 bases, with 12 bases lying between them. CDR3 size: 13 residues. The CDR3 coding sequence is TGTGCCAGCATCAGCCAGGGTCCCGGGGAGCTGTTTTTT. Its translation is CASISQGPGELFF.

The V gene is TRBV7-2, the J gene TRBJ1-2; the D gene is possibly TRBD1 (6 bases). Germline CDR1 reads SGHTA; CDR2 reads FQGNSA. The CDR3 runs to 13 residues. The ends were cut back, 5 bases at V and 5 bases at J, with 12 bases in the middle. CDR3 sequence reads: CASSPAGTYGYTF. Here the CDR3 DNA reads TGTGCCAGCAGCCCCGCCGGGACATATGGCTACACCTTC. Variable domain in full (rest from reference TRBV7-2 and TRBJ1-2): GAGVSQSPSNKVTEKGKDVELRCDPISGHTALYWYRQSLGQGLEFLIYFQGNSAPDKSGLPSDRFSAERTGGSVSTLTIQRTQQEDSAVYLCASSPAGTYGYTFGSGTRLTVV.

The chain has TRBV5-6 and TRBJ2-7; TRBD2 agrees at 10 bases. The germline V gene has CDR1 SGHDT and CDR2 YYEEEE. V trimming: 0 bases; J trimming: 6 bases; junction bases outside the gene matches: 9. The length of the CDR3 is 16 residues. The CDR3 nucleotides read TGTGCCAGCAGCTTGGGGCCCCCAGCGGGGGGGCGCGAGCAGTACTTC. It codes for CASSLGPPAGGREQYF. The full variable domain, completed using reference TRBV5-6 and TRBJ2-7, is DAGVTQSPTHLIKTRGQQVTLRCSPKSGHDTVSWYQQALGQGPQFIFQYYEEEERQRGNFPDRFSGHQFPNYSSELNVNALLLGDSALYLCASSLGPPAGGREQYFGPGTRLTVT.

CDR3 sequence reads: CASSQDGGAPETQYF. For the CDR3, the DNA is TGTGCCAGCAGCCAAGATGGGGGGGCCCCAGAGACCCAGTACTTC. The chain couples TRBV4-2 to TRBJ2-5, with a tentative D call TRBD2 (7 bases). V was shortened by 0 bases and J by 4 bases, with 12 bases between the two germline ends. The CDR3 has 15 amino acids. In germline, CDR1 is LGHNA, CDR2 YNFKEQ.

The rearrangement uses TRBV6-2 or TRBV6-3 and TRBJ2-2; 7 nucleotides align to TRBD2. V dropped 6 bases and J dropped 0; count of bases not matched to a gene: 4. Looked up from germline, CDR1 is MNHEY and CDR2 is SVGEGT. CDR3 length: 15 amino acids. The CDR3 here is CASSRGLTNTGELFF. CDR3 DNA: TGTGCCAGCAGCCGGGGACTAACGAACACCGGGGAGCTGTTTTTT.

Only one count was recorded for this clone. The V and J genes are TRBV28 and TRBJ1-2, with unresolved D. There are 12 residues in the CDR3. V lost 3 bases to trimming and J lost 4 bases, with 6 bases between them. CDR1 and CDR2 (germline): MDHEN, SYDVKM. CDR3 DNA sequence: TGTGCCAGCAGTTTGCGGACCTATGGCTACACCTTC. Translated, it gives CASSLRTYGYTF.

V gene TRBV3-1 (or the pseudogene TRBV3-2) combines with J gene TRBJ2-1, with 9 bases aligning to TRBD2. V shed 0 bases and J 7 bases; nucleotides not matched to a gene: 10. The germline CDR1 and CDR2 sequences are LGHDT and YNNKEL (reference sequence). This CDR3 contains 17 residues. This CDR3 reads CASSQDCELAGANEQFF. The CDR3 nucleotides read TGTGCCAGCAGCCAAGATTGCGAATTAGCGGGGGCAAATGAGCAGTTCTTC.